The rows below give T cell receptor beta chains drawn from one sample of a study of cytomegalovirus exposure and HLA in healthy donors. Only in-frame clones appear in the TCRdb table, and some are missing; sequencing was by immunoSEQ multiplex PCR. Among around 120,000 clones, roughly 80% were seen once, and the ten largest hold 2.5% to 3%. The sequenced material came from PBMCs. These receptors were taken from a young man in good health and CMV-seronegative. CDR3s include the opening cysteine and the closing phenylalanine or tryptophan. The D gene is left open where the match is weak. Not every row has a clone size; where given, it reads once, few, many or a size class.

cdr3_aa cdr3_nt clone_size v_call d_call j_call
CASSLSSGGGDSTDTQYF TGTGCCAGCAGCTTAAGCTCCGGGGGGGGCGATAGCACAGATACGCAGTATTTT few TRBV7-9 TRBD2 TRBJ2-3
CASSVDNGEKLFF TGTGCCAGCAGCGTTGACAACGGTGAAAAACTGTTTTTT few TRBV9 - TRBJ1-4
CASSLESVGASGTDTQYF TGTGCCAGCAGCTTAGAAAGCGTTGGGGCTAGCGGCACAGATACGCAGTATTTT - TRBV13 - TRBJ2-3
CASTLTGGYGYTF TGTGCCAGCACCTTGACAGGGGGATATGGCTACACCTTC few TRBV2 TRBD1 TRBJ1-2
CASSFPGTAGNTIYF TGTGCCAGCAGTTTTCCCGGGACAGCCGGAAACACCATATATTTT - TRBV25-1 TRBD1 TRBJ1-3
CASRCRLEQFF TGTGCAAGTCGCTGCCGCCTAGAGCAGTTCTTC - TRBV12-2 - TRBJ2-1
CATSRRYLRGGTEAFF TGTGCCACCAGTAGAAGATATTTAAGGGGGGGCACTGAAGCTTTCTTT - TRBV15 - TRBJ1-1
CASSPPGLANEQYF TGTGCCAGCTCACCACCCGGACTAGCGAACGAGCAGTACTTC - TRBV18 TRBD2 TRBJ2-7
CASSFLAGGEQFF TGTGCCAGCAGCTTCCTAGCGGGTGGTGAGCAGTTCTTC - TRBV7-9 TRBD2 TRBJ2-1
CASTAQTGMAGANVLTF TGTGCCAGCACGGCCCAGACAGGGATGGCCGGGGCCAACGTCCTGACTTTC - TRBV2 TRBD1 TRBJ2-6
CATSREFDRLNTEAFF TGTGCCACCAGCAGAGAATTTGACAGGTTGAACACTGAAGCTTTCTTT - TRBV15 - TRBJ1-1
CASSTLAGRTDTQYF TGTGCCAGCAGTACACTAGCGGGTAGGACAGATACGCAGTATTTT - TRBV6-1 TRBD2 TRBJ2-3
CASSAGTAYSNQPQHF TGTGCCAGTAGTGCCGGGACAGCATATAGCAATCAGCCCCAGCATTTT few TRBV19 TRBD1 TRBJ1-5
CASSTYNEKLFF TGTGCCAGCAGCACCTATAATGAAAAACTGTTTTTT few TRBV7-9 - TRBJ1-4
CATSRDPADKETQYF TGTGCCACCAGCAGAGATCCGGCGGATAAAGAGACCCAGTACTTC - TRBV15 - TRBJ2-5
CASGWGGGADTQYF TGTGCTAGTGGTTGGGGGGGAGGTGCAGATACGCAGTATTTT - TRBV12-5 TRBD2 TRBJ2-3
CASSLRSSGEQYF TGTGCCAGCAGTTTAAGGTCTAGCGGCGAGCAGTACTTC - TRBV27 TRBD2 TRBJ2-7
CATAPLGLQQPQHF TGTGCCACCGCTCCCCTGGGTTTACAGCAGCCCCAGCATTTT - TRBV19 - TRBJ1-5
CASSLKGVSYNSPLHF TGTGCCAGCAGTTTGAAGGGGGTCTCCTATAATTCACCCCTCCACTTT - TRBV6-5 - TRBJ1-6
CASSITGFGDTEAFF TGTGCCAGCAGTATTACAGGGTTTGGGGACACTGAAGCTTTCTTT - TRBV28 - TRBJ1-1
CSAALAGGSNEQFF TGCAGCGCTGCACTAGCGGGAGGGAGTAATGAGCAGTTCTTC - TRBV29-1 TRBD2 TRBJ2-1
CASSPQGGWLPQHF TGTGCCAGCAGTCCGCAGGGGGGCTGGTTGCCCCAGCATTTT once TRBV28 TRBD1 TRBJ1-5
CASSLAGQGFQPQNF TGTGCCAGCAGCTTGGCAGGACAGGGGTTTCAGCCCCAGAATTTT once TRBV5-8 TRBD1 TRBJ1-5
CASSFSGASYNEQFF TGTGCCAGCAGCTTCTCGGGAGCCTCCTACAATGAGCAGTTCTTC - TRBV7-3 - TRBJ2-1
CASNPPGQTEKLFF TGTGCCAGTAACCCGCCCGGACAGACTGAAAAACTGTTTTTT few TRBV19 - TRBJ1-4
CASSLMGVRDSGDTQYF TGTGCCAGCAGCTTAATGGGTGTCAGGGATTCGGGAGATACGCAGTATTTT once TRBV7-3 - TRBJ2-3
CASSLARTAEETQYF TGCGCCAGCAGCTTGGCGAGGACAGCAGAAGAGACCCAGTACTTC few TRBV5-1 - TRBJ2-5